The source of this TCR beta chain is a study of regulatory T cells in long-lasting Graves disease. Study summary: Under 3 months of antithyroid drugs had been taken by newly diagnosed Graves' patients.

Time point denoted: newly diagnosed GD, antithyroid drugs for less than 3 months. PBMC RNA was the source of the TCR library. Through Arm-PCR of CDR3 regions and iRepertoire HTBI primers, TCR beta libraries were built. Via MiXCR, TCRdb re-called the multiplex PCR reads, giving one row per CDR3 protein. The table has roughly 420,000 distinct CDR3 sequences, roughly a sixth seen once; the top ten hold 20% to 25%. Ten or more counts support this clonotype. The receptor comes from a female donor with Graves disease. This specimen consisted of peripheral blood mononuclear cells (PBMCs), obtained at new diagnosis, from a patient treated with antithyroid drugs.

This CDR3 is CASSYGVNYGYTF. The CDR3 DNA is TGTGCCAGCAGTTACGGGGTTAACTATGGCTACACCTTC. The V call is TRBV6-5, the J call TRBJ1-2; no clear D. V lost 2 bases to trimming and J lost 1 base, with 5 bases between them. The CDR3 has 13 amino acids. The germline gives CDR1 MNHEY, CDR2 SVGAGI.